The 30 T cell receptor beta chains in this list originate from one sample, sequenced in a study of early T cells in non-severe SARS-CoV-2 infection. Each CDR3 protein gets one entry after TCRdb re-called the 5' RACE reads with MiXCR. The table lists some 70,000 distinct CDR3 sequences, 4.9% of them singletons, with 4.5% to 5.5% in the top ten. The material sequenced was whole blood. These receptors came from an adult who was a healthcare worker with PCR-confirmed SARS-CoV-2 infection or an uninfected control (not recorded which).

This clonotype was seen a handful of times. The V gene is TRBV6-2 or TRBV6-3, the J gene TRBJ2-1; 7 positions match TRBD1. The CDR3 contains 14 residues. V was clipped by 5 bases and J by 4 bases; unmatched bases: 5. CDR1 is MNHEY, CDR2 SVGEGT, per germline. CDR3 nucleotides: TGTGCCAGCAGTCCCGGGACAGAGTACAATGAGCAGTTCTTC. It codes for CASSPGTEYNEQFF.

This clonotype was picked up many times. This sequence joins TRBV5-5 and TRBJ2-3; a possible D gene is TRBD1 (5 bases). The ends were cut back, 2 bases at V and 0 bases at J, with 10 bases in the middle. The germline V gene has CDR1 SGHKS and CDR2 YYEKEE (reference sequence). This CDR3 has 15 amino acids. CDR3 nucleotide sequence: TGTGCCAGCAGCTTCGACAGTCTTAGCACAGATACGCAGTATTTT. This codes for CASSFDSLSTDTQYF. The variable domain in full, completed from reference TRBV5-5 and TRBJ2-3, reads DAGVTQSPTHLIKTRGQQVTLRCSPISGHKSVSWYQQVLGQGPQFIFQYYEKEERGRGNFPDRFSARQFPNYSSELNVNALLLGDSALYLCASSFDSLSTDTQYFGPGTRLTVL.

The chain carries TRBV5-1 and TRBJ2-2, with 12 positions matching TRBD2. The CDR3 covers 15 residues. The germline CDR1 and CDR2 sequences are SGHRS and YFSETQ. J was trimmed by 10 bases and V by 8 bases; bases with no gene match: 12. The CDR3 DNA is TGCGCCAGTTCACCGCTAGCGGGAGGGCTCGAGGAGCTGTTTTTT. Its translation is CASSPLAGGLEELFF.

A remark on this clonotype: This may be a read error, as it is one base from a much larger clone. The J gene is TRBJ2-3, the V gene TRBV11-2; no firm D call. The CDR3 has 13 amino acids. The V gene's germline CDR1 is SGHAT and CDR2 FQNNGV. The CDR3 loop is CVSSLGLTDTQYF. The CDR3 DNA reads as TGTGTCAGCAGCTTAGGTCTGACAGATACGCAGTATTTT.

This clonotype was observed at least ten times. The chain employs TRBV12-3 or TRBV12-4 and TRBJ1-1; D possibly corresponds to TRBD1 (5 bases). This CDR3 comprises 12 residues. Trimming took off 3 bases at V and 4 bases at J, with 6 bases between the two ends. The CDR3 loop reads CASSFQGTEAFF. CDR3 nucleotide sequence: TGTGCCAGCAGTTTCCAGGGCACTGAAGCTTTCTTT.

This clonotype has at least ten counts. The V call is TRBV14, the J call TRBJ1-6; D possibly corresponds to TRBD1 (5 bases). Germline CDR1 is SGHDN and CDR2 is FVKESK. CDR3 length: 14 residues. Trimming removed 3 bases from V and 4 bases from J, with 7 bases in between. For the CDR3, the DNA is TGTGCCAGCAGCCACGGGACTTATAATTCACCCCTCCACTTT. Its translation is CASSHGTYNSPLHF.

This clonotype was detected many times. This sequence joins TRBV3-1 and TRBJ2-1, with 7 bases that match TRBD1. Losses at the gene ends were 0 bases for V and 12 bases for J; bases not matched to a gene: 5. Germline V gives CDR1 LGHDT, CDR2 YNNKEL (reference sequence). This CDR3 is built from 13 residues. CDR3 residues: CASSQERDRAQFF. CDR3 coding DNA: TGTGCCAGCAGCCAAGAAAGAGACAGGGCGCAGTTCTTC.

This clonotype showed up many times. J is TRBJ1-5 and V is TRBV10-2; D not certain. Trimming cost V 0 bases and J 1 base, with 4 bases left between them. Germline values: CDR1 WSHSY, CDR2 SAAADI. The CDR3 has 14 residues. DNA for the CDR3: TGCGCCAGCAGTGAGTCGGACAGCAATCAGCCCCAGCATTTT. Translating gives CASSESDSNQPQHF.

This clonotype was counted many times. V usage is TRBV19 and J usage is TRBJ2-3; TRBD2 agrees at 9 bases. Germline V gene sequence: CDR1 LNHDA, CDR2 SQIVND (reference sequence). The ends lost 1 base at V and 6 bases at J; junction bases unmatched: 17. This CDR3 contains 19 residues. The CDR3 protein is CASSIVQLAGPLRPDTQYF. CDR3 in DNA: TGTGCCAGTAGTATAGTTCAGCTAGCGGGACCACTAAGGCCCGATACGCAGTATTTT.

This clonotype appeared many times. The chain couples TRBV7-2 to TRBJ2-7; perhaps TRBD2 as D (5 bases). V lost 1 base, J lost 0 bases, and 10 bases lay in between. The CDR3 is made up of 15 amino acids. Germline V gives CDR1 SGHTA, CDR2 FQGNSA. The CDR3 loop reads CASSLESLASYEQYF. CDR3 in DNA: TGTGCCAGCAGCTTAGAAAGTCTAGCCTCCTACGAGCAGTACTTC.

This clonotype was found many times. The J gene is TRBJ2-5, the V gene TRBV7-6; unclear D gene. Germline V CDR1 and CDR2: SGHVS, FNYEAQ. V was shortened by 7 bases and J by 1 base, with 13 bases between the two germline ends. CDR3 length: 14 residues. Here the CDR3 reads CASNPLGSQETQYF. CDR3 sequence (DNA): TGTGCCAGCAACCCGCTGGGTAGCCAAGAGACCCAGTACTTC.

In this sample, this clonotype turned up a few times. The rearrangement uses TRBV5-5 and TRBJ2-7; D gene ambiguous. The CDR3 consists of 13 residues. V was clipped by 0 bases and J by 3 bases, with 7 bases between them. Germline CDR1 is SGHKS and CDR2 is YYEKEE (reference sequence). The CDR3 sequence is CASSLEAVYEQYF. In DNA form, the CDR3 reads TGTGCCAGCAGCTTGGAAGCAGTCTACGAGCAGTACTTC.

This clonotype was recorded at least ten times. In DNA form, the CDR3 reads TGTGCCAGCAGCTTTCGGCCGGGACTGGGCACTGAAGCTTTCTTT. Protein sequence: CASSFRPGLGTEAFF. This chain uses TRBV7-3 with TRBJ1-1, with a tentative D call TRBD1 (5 bases). Germline V gene data show CDR1 as SGHTA and CDR2 as FQGTGA. V was clipped by 3 bases and J by 4 bases, with 15 bases between them. CDR3 length: 15 amino acids.

In its sample, this clonotype was seen many times. The rearrangement uses TRBV11-2 and TRBJ1-1, with TRBD1 matching 7 bases. CDR1 SGHAT and CDR2 FQNNGV come from the germline V gene. The CDR3 extends over 12 amino acids. V dropped 4 bases and J dropped 10; count of bases not matched to a gene: 6. In DNA form, the CDR3 reads TGTGCCAGCAGCTCCCAGGGGGTATCAGCTTTCTTT. As protein: CASSSQGVSAFF.

V is TRBV20-1 and J is TRBJ2-7, with 9 bases fitting TRBD1. The junction had 14 bases not matched to a gene; V was cut back by 6 bases and J by 2 bases. The CDR3 totals 16 residues. Germline V gene data show CDR1 as DFQATT and CDR2 as SNEGSKA (reference sequence). CDR3 DNA: TGCAGTGCACTAGGTTACCCGGGACAGGGAACCTACGAGCAGTACTTC. It encodes CSALGYPGQGTYEQYF.

In this sample, this clonotype turned up many times. This chain links TRBV5-6 with TRBJ2-7, with TRBD1 matching over 10 bases. Germline V gives CDR1 SGHDT, CDR2 YYEEEE. With 3 bases clipped from V and 3 bases from J, the junction kept 6 bases outside the gene matches. The CDR3 covers 15 residues. This CDR3 reads CASSSGTGDFYEQYF. The CDR3 coding sequence is TGTGCCAGCAGCTCTGGGACAGGGGATTTCTACGAGCAGTACTTC.

In its sample, this clonotype was seen a few times. This chain links TRBV5-8 with TRBJ2-3; D possibly matches TRBD1 or TRBD2 (5 bases each). V gave up 4 bases and J gave up 0 bases, with 18 bases separating them. The CDR3 is 17 amino acids. Germline V CDR1 and CDR2: SGHTS, YDEGEE. The CDR3 sequence is CASSGTGTISSTDTQYF. CDR3 coding DNA: TGTGCCAGCAGCGGAACTGGGACGATTTCTAGCACAGATACGCAGTATTTT.

This clonotype came up a few times. CDR3 amino acids: CASSPDSADIRNTIYF. CDR3 DNA sequence: TGTGCCAGCAGCCCGGACAGCGCCGACATCCGAAACACCATATATTTT. This chain uses TRBV7-9 with TRBJ1-3; D is perhaps TRBD1 (6 bases). CDR1 is SEHNR and CDR2 is FQNEAQ in the germline V gene (reference sequence). The CDR3 has 16 amino acids. The V end was cut by 5 bases, the J end by 5 bases, with 19 bases between.

This clonotype was detected ten times or more. This chain links TRBV2 with TRBJ1-2, with TRBD1 matching 7 bases. Germline CDR1 and CDR2: SNHLY and FYNNEI. The V and J ends lost 6 bases and 3 bases, in that order; junction bases with no gene match: 10. The length of the CDR3 is 15 residues. In DNA form, the CDR3 reads TGTGCCAGCAGGGAAAGCTCCGGGACAGACTATGGCTACACCTTC. It translates to CASRESSGTDYGYTF. Drawing the rest from reference TRBV2 and TRBJ1-2, the complete variable domain is EPEVTQTPSHQVTQMGQEVILRCVPISNHLYFYWYRQILGQKVEFLVSFYNNEISEKSEIFDDQFSVERPDGSNFTLKIRSTKLEDSAMYFCASRESSGTDYGYTFGSGTRLTVV.

To note about this clonotype: A read error may produce the germline difference seen at one junction end. The rearrangement joins TRBV7-9 to TRBJ2-2; D might be TRBD1 (6 bases). Germline CDR1 is SEHNR and CDR2 is FQNEAQ (reference sequence). This CDR3 is 15 amino acids long. CDR3 sequence (DNA): TGTGCCGGCAGCTTAGACAGGCCGAACACCGGGGAGCTGTTTTTT. Protein product: CAGSLDRPNTGELFF.

To note about this clonotype: This may be a read error: a much more frequent sequence differs by one nucleotide. This chain uses TRBV20-1 with TRBJ1-2; D uncertain. Germline V lookup: CDR1 DFQATT, CDR2 SNEGSKA (reference sequence). This CDR3 comprises 13 residues. CDR3 sequence: CSALAGDDYGHTF. CDR3 DNA: TGCAGTGCCCTGGCAGGAGATGACTATGGCCACACCTTC.

This clonotype occurred many times. The V gene is TRBV29-1, the J gene TRBJ2-1, with D perhaps TRBD1 (5 bases). There are 13 residues in the CDR3. Trimming left V 7 bases short and J 5 bases short, with 15 bases between. Germline V gene data show CDR1 as SQVTM and CDR2 as ANQGSEA. CDR3 region: CSAQVVVHNEQFF. The CDR3 nucleotides read TGCAGCGCACAGGTTGTAGTACACAATGAGCAGTTCTTC.

This clonotype was counted at least ten times. The rearrangement uses TRBV7-9 and TRBJ2-7; D remains unclear. The CDR3 loop spans 13 amino acids. Trimming removed 5 bases from V and 5 bases from J, with 13 bases in between. Per the germline V gene, CDR1 is SEHNR and CDR2 is FQNEAQ (reference sequence). CDR3 protein: CASSQRTGDEQYF. The CDR3 region has the DNA TGTGCCAGCAGCCAAAGGACGGGCGACGAGCAGTACTTC.

This clonotype was found a few times. The CDR3: CASSLSSGSYNEQFF. The CDR3 nucleotides are TGTGCCAGCAGCTTATCCTCTGGCTCCTACAATGAGCAGTTCTTC. This sequence joins TRBV11-2 and TRBJ2-1; D gene unclear. Between the trimmed V and J ends, which lost 2 bases and 0 bases, there was a span of 8 bases. The CDR3 runs to 15 residues. Germline assignment: CDR1 SGHAT and CDR2 FQNNGV.

This chain links TRBV20-1 with TRBJ1-6; 8 bases are shared with TRBD1. Germline values: CDR1 DFQATT, CDR2 SNEGSKA (reference sequence). The CDR3 is 15 amino acids. J gave up 4 bases and V 1 base, and 3 bases lay outside the gene matches. The CDR3 loop is CSARARQGYNSPLHF. The CDR3 coding sequence is TGCAGTGCTAGAGCCCGACAGGGGTATAATTCACCCCTCCACTTT.

In this sample, this clonotype turned up once. A much larger clone lies a single base off, so this may be a read error. It is likely a read error, because the conserved phenylalanine at the end of the CDR3 is missing. The V gene is TRBV9, the J gene TRBJ1-1; D may be TRBD1 (6 bases). The CDR3 sequence is 15 residues long. The V gene's germline CDR1 is SGDLS and CDR2 YYNGEE. The V and J ends lost 4 bases and 4 bases respectively, with 17 bases between them. The CDR3: CASSSGELISTEAFS. As DNA, the CDR3 is TGTGCCAGCAGCTCAGGGGAGTTGATAAGCACTGAAGCTTTCTCT.

This clonotype appeared many times. The V and J genes are TRBV11-2 and TRBJ2-3; D is perhaps TRBD2 (6 bases). Germline CDR1 SGHAT, CDR2 FQNNGV. V lost 4 bases and J 1 base, leaving 12 bases between the germline ends. CDR3 size: 15 residues. CDR3 loop: CASSSLGGGTDTQYF. The CDR3, as DNA: TGTGCCAGCAGCTCCCTTGGCGGGGGCACAGATACGCAGTATTTT.

This clonotype has ten or more counts. The V gene is TRBV28, the J gene TRBJ2-7; 7 nucleotides line up with TRBD1. J gave up 5 bases and V 4 bases, and 14 bases lay outside the gene matches. CDR1 and CDR2 from the germline V gene are MDHEN and SYDVKM. The CDR3 runs to 16 residues. This chain's CDR3 is CASSSPRDSLGDEQYF. The CDR3 DNA reads as TGTGCCAGCAGTTCCCCTCGGGACAGCCTCGGGGACGAGCAGTACTTC.

This clonotype was recorded at least ten times. J is TRBJ2-7 and V is TRBV12-5, with 9 nucleotides matching TRBD1. J gave up 4 bases and V 2 bases, and 9 bases lay outside the gene matches. This CDR3 has 16 residues. Germline loops: CDR1 LGHNT, CDR2 FRNRAP. DNA for the CDR3: TGTGCTAGTGGTTTGACCCGACAGGGGGTAAGGTACGAGCAGTACTTC. Encoded protein: CASGLTRQGVRYEQYF.

There are many counts of this clonotype. The chain combines TRBV7-2 with TRBJ2-3, with 10 positions matching TRBD2. The V and J ends lost 2 bases and 6 bases, in that order; junction bases with no gene match: 14. Looked up from germline, CDR1 is SGHTA and CDR2 is FQGNSA. The CDR3 extends over 18 amino acids. CDR3 sequence reads: CASSLTPFFRGLADTQYF. CDR3 sequence (DNA): TGTGCCAGCAGCTTAACGCCCTTTTTTAGGGGACTAGCGGATACGCAGTATTTT.